One sample yielded the 27 T cell receptor beta chains listed below, sequenced in a study of blood T cell repertoires in COVID-19. Assay used: immunoSEQ multiplex PCR; TCRdb lists only in-frame clones, some missing. Counted here are some 240,000 clones, 70% to 90% occurring once; the ten biggest clones make up 2% to 3%. Sample: peripheral blood. The receptors come from a woman aged 70-85 years with COVID-19, enrolled during active disease.

The chain couples TRBV19 to TRBJ1-4; 8 bases are shared with TRBD1. From germline, CDR1 is LNHDA and CDR2 SQIVND (reference sequence). Losses at the gene ends were 8 bases for V and 7 bases for J; bases not matched to a gene: 6. The CDR3 sequence is 13 residues long. CDR3 sequence: CASGNRGTEKLFF. The DNA of the CDR3 is TGTGCCAGTGGGAACAGGGGGACTGAAAAACTGTTTTTT.

V usage is TRBV4-3 and J usage is TRBJ2-5; TRBD2 matches 7 bases. V lost 0 bases, J lost 5 bases, and 6 bases stayed unmatched. The CDR3 has 15 amino acids. CDR1 and CDR2 from the germline V gene are LGHNA and YSLEER. The CDR3 loop is CASSQETTSYETQYF. Here the CDR3 DNA reads TGCGCCAGCAGCCAAGAAACGACTAGCTACGAGACCCAGTACTTC.

This clone is a singleton in its sample. The V gene is TRBV30, the J gene TRBJ1-3; 7 bases are a match to TRBD1. The V and J ends lost 1 base and 0 bases, in that order; junction bases with no gene match: 6. CDR3 length: 16 amino acids. The germline gives CDR1 GTSNPN, CDR2 SVGIG (reference sequence). The CDR3 nucleotides are TGTGCCTGGAGTGCACTGGGACAGACCTCTGGAAACACCATATATTTT. It codes for CAWSALGQTSGNTIYF.

This clone occurred once. The V gene is TRBV19, the J gene TRBJ2-5, with D uncertain. V lost 1 base, J lost 3 bases, and 9 bases lay in between. In germline, CDR1 is LNHDA, CDR2 SQIVND (reference sequence). There are 14 residues in the CDR3. The CDR3 bases are TGTGCCAGTAGTATAGTCCCCTTTGAAGAGACCCAGTACTTC. Protein: CASSIVPFEETQYF.

This clone turned up a few times. The chain joins TRBV28 to TRBJ2-1; D not certain. Looked up from germline, CDR1 is MDHEN and CDR2 is SYDVKM. The CDR3 has 16 residues. V lost 3 bases and J lost 2, with 14 bases in between. The CDR3 nucleotides read TGTGCCAGCAGTTTGAGACTGACGGCTACCTACAATGAGCAGTTCTTC. This translates into CASSLRLTATYNEQFF.

The chain recombines TRBV5-1 with TRBJ2-2; TRBD1 aligns across 10 bases. Germline assignment: CDR1 SGHRS and CDR2 YFSETQ. V dropped 3 bases and J dropped 6; count of bases not matched to a gene: 5. CDR3 size: 15 residues. The CDR3 loop is CASSWGTGAAGELFF. The CDR3, as DNA: TGCGCCAGCAGCTGGGGGACAGGGGCTGCCGGGGAGCTGTTTTTT.

This chain uses TRBV6-1 with TRBJ2-1, with D possibly being TRBD1 (5 bases). Germline assignment: CDR1 MNHNS and CDR2 SASEGT. This CDR3 is 14 amino acids long. Trimming stripped 2 bases from V and 8 bases from J, with 13 bases between. The CDR3 is CASSELLGPDEQFF. For the CDR3, the DNA is TGTGCCAGCAGTGAACTTCTGGGGCCCGATGAGCAGTTCTTC.

The chain uses TRBV2 and TRBJ2-2, with 8 bases identical to TRBD2. The CDR3 runs 15 residues. V gave up 5 bases and J gave up 0 bases; unmatched junction bases: 2. Germline V gene lookup returns CDR1 SNHLY and CDR2 FYNNEI. The chain's CDR3 is CASSRAGANTGELFF. DNA for the CDR3: TGTGCCAGCAGTCGAGCGGGAGCGAACACCGGGGAGCTGTTTTTT.

This rearrangement joins TRBV7-8 to TRBJ1-2, with D perhaps matching TRBD1 (6 bases). V lost 1 base to trimming and J lost 5 bases, with 17 bases between them. The CDR3 sequence is 16 residues long. CDR1 is SGHVS and CDR2 is FQNEAQ in the germline V gene. This CDR3 is CASSLGDTGLRYGYTF. The CDR3 DNA sequence: TGTGCCAGCAGCTTAGGGGACACAGGGTTGCGTTATGGCTACACCTTC.

This rearrangement joins TRBV7-2 to TRBJ1-2; the match to TRBD1 covers 9 bases. The J segment lost 3 bases and the V segment lost 5 bases, leaving 10 bases of the junction unmatched. Per the germline V gene, CDR1 is SGHTA and CDR2 is FQGNSA. CDR3 length equals 16 residues. CDR3 bases: TGTGCCAGCAGCCCACCCCCGGGACAGGGATACTATGGCTACACCTTC. This gives the protein CASSPPPGQGYYGYTF.

This clone appeared once. J is TRBJ1-1 and V is TRBV7-2; D remains ambiguous. Between the trimmed V and J ends, which lost 1 base and 5 bases, there was a span of 11 bases. CDR3 length: 14 amino acids. The germline gives CDR1 SGHTA, CDR2 FQGNSA. This CDR3 reads CASSLGAGRTEAFF. CDR3 bases: TGTGCCAGCAGCTTAGGAGCGGGTCGGACTGAAGCTTTCTTT.

This chain joins TRBV5-1 and TRBJ2-5; D gene unclear. Per the germline V gene, CDR1 is SGHRS and CDR2 is YFSETQ. Trimming removed 0 bases at V and 3 bases at J, with 15 bases between. CDR3 size: 16 residues. CDR3 sequence (DNA): TGCGCCAGCAGCTTGGTTCCCGCGGCGATTGAAGAGACCCAGTACTTC. Protein product: CASSLVPAAIEETQYF.

J is TRBJ2-1 and V is TRBV5-5, with D uncertain. V lost 3 bases and J lost 0, with 4 bases in between. The CDR3 totals 13 residues. Germline CDR1 reads SGHKS; CDR2 reads YYEKEE (reference sequence). CDR3 residues: CASSYSSYNEQFF. Written as DNA, the CDR3 is TGTGCCAGCAGCTACAGCTCCTACAATGAGCAGTTCTTC.

The V gene is TRBV6-2 or TRBV6-3, the J gene TRBJ1-1; 7 positions agree with TRBD1. The V and J ends lost 2 bases and 0 bases, in that order; junction bases with no gene match: 6. Germline V CDR1 and CDR2: MNHEY, SVGEGT. This CDR3 has 16 amino acids. The CDR3 DNA sequence: TGTGCCAGCAGTTACGGCCTAGGGGGCTTGAACACTGAAGCTTTCTTT. Translated: CASSYGLGGLNTEAFF.

This CDR3 is CASSYGGGPTDTQYF. CDR3 nucleotides: TGTGCCAGCAGCTATGGGGGGGGCCCCACAGATACGCAGTATTTT. The chain employs TRBV5-5 and TRBJ2-3, with D possibly being TRBD2 (7 bases). Germline-derived CDR1 and CDR2 are SGHKS and YYEKEE (reference sequence). This CDR3 is built from 15 residues. V lost 3 bases and J 2 bases, leaving 13 bases between the germline ends.

The V and J genes are TRBV4-1 and TRBJ1-2, with 7 bases matching TRBD1. Trimming removed 0 bases from V and 2 bases from J; junction bases left unmatched: 3. Germline V CDR1 and CDR2: MGHRA, YSYEKL. The CDR3 covers 15 residues. The CDR3 DNA reads as TGCGCCAGCAGCCAAGAGGGACAGAACAACTATGGCTACACCTTC. Protein: CASSQEGQNNYGYTF.

J is TRBJ1-1 and V is TRBV11-2, with D perhaps matching TRBD1 (5 bases). CDR1 and CDR2 from the germline V gene are SGHAT and FQNNGV. The CDR3 covers 14 residues. V dropped 1 base and J dropped 3 bases, with 9 bases sitting between them. This chain's CDR3 is CASSLGGEDTEAFF. The CDR3 DNA sequence: TGTGCCAGCAGCTTAGGGGGGGAGGACACTGAAGCTTTCTTT.

Of note for this clone: Germline and junction disagree at one end, which may indicate a read error. The chain couples TRBV10-3 to TRBJ1-5; no clear D. The germline V gene has CDR1 ENHRY and CDR2 SYGVKD. CDR3 length equals 14 residues. CDR3 residues: CATSEEYSNQPQHF. DNA for the CDR3: TGTGCCACCAGTGAGGAGTATAGCAATCAGCCCCAGCATTTT.

This clone has only one observation. The V gene is TRBV19, the J gene TRBJ1-2, with 9 nucleotides matching TRBD1. CDR3 length: 13 amino acids. Germline V gene lookup returns CDR1 LNHDA and CDR2 SQIVND (reference sequence). The J segment lost 8 bases and the V segment lost 5 bases, leaving 6 bases of the junction unmatched. CDR3 bases: TGTGCCAGTAGTCCGGGGGACAGGGACGGCTACACCTTC. The encoded protein is CASSPGDRDGYTF.

The V call is TRBV7-3, the J call TRBJ2-6; a weak D match, TRBD2 (6 bases). The germline V gene encodes CDR1 SGHTA and CDR2 FQGTGA. The CDR3 totals 18 residues. V gave up 5 bases and J gave up 1 base, with 18 bases separating them. CDR3 bases: TGTGCCAGCAGCCCCCCGAACCCGGCGGGATCTGGGGCCAACGTCCTGACTTTC. It specifies CASSPPNPAGSGANVLTF.

In this sample, this clone turned up a few times. This sequence joins TRBV2 and TRBJ1-6; D is possibly TRBD1 (5 bases). From germline, CDR1 is SNHLY and CDR2 FYNNEI. Trimming shortened V by 4 bases and J by 10 bases, and 14 bases separated the two germline ends. This CDR3 contains 14 residues. The CDR3 loop reads CASSAGGGRSPLHF. CDR3 DNA sequence: TGTGCCAGCAGTGCGGGGGGGGGTAGATCACCCCTCCACTTT.

In its sample, this clone was seen a few times. V and J are TRBV30 and TRBJ1-1; 9 positions agree with TRBD1. The V segment lost 1 base and the J segment 3 bases; nucleotides outside the gene matches: 3. Germline loops: CDR1 GTSNPN, CDR2 SVGIG (reference sequence). The CDR3 runs to 14 residues. CDR3 coding DNA: TGTGCCTGGAGTGGGGACAGGGAGGACACTGAAGCTTTCTTT. Its translation: CAWSGDREDTEAFF. The full variable domain, completed using reference TRBV30 and TRBJ1-1, is SQTIHQWPATLVQPVGSPLSLECTVEGTSNPNLYWYRQAAGRGLQLLFYSVGIGQISSEVPQNLSASRPQDRQFILSSKKLLLSDSGFYLCAWSGDREDTEAFFGQGTRLTVV.

The chain combines TRBV7-2 with TRBJ1-4, with a possible D match to TRBD1 (6 bases). The V gene lost 1 base and the J gene lost 8 bases, with 14 bases spanning the gap. CDR1 and CDR2 (germline): SGHTA, FQGNSA. This CDR3 is 15 amino acids long. CDR3 residues: CASSLENRENEKLFF. For the CDR3, the DNA is TGTGCCAGCAGCTTAGAAAACAGGGAGAACGAAAAACTGTTTTTT.

This clone was counted once. This chain's CDR3 is CASSLSRQGIYEQYF. CDR3 sequence (DNA): TGTGCCAGCAGCTTATCCCGGCAGGGGATCTACGAGCAGTACTTC. V is TRBV7-9 and J is TRBJ2-7; tentatively, D is TRBD1 (6 bases). Per the germline V gene, CDR1 is SEHNR and CDR2 is FQNEAQ (reference sequence). V lost 2 bases to trimming and J lost 3 bases, with 14 bases between them. There are 15 residues in the CDR3.

The gene calls are TRBV7-3 and TRBJ2-6; D remains unclear. There are 15 residues in the CDR3. Germline V gives CDR1 SGHTA, CDR2 FQGTGA. V lost 0 bases, J lost 3 bases, and 6 bases lay in between. This CDR3 is CASSLTSLGANVLTF. In DNA form, the CDR3 reads TGTGCCAGCAGCTTAACGAGTCTTGGGGCCAACGTCCTGACTTTC.

This chain's CDR3 is CASSQEAREVGKLFF. In DNA, the CDR3 is TGTGCCAGCAGCCAAGAAGCCAGGGAAGTAGGAAAACTGTTTTTT. The V gene is TRBV4-2, the J gene TRBJ1-4; possible D gene TRBD1, 5 bases. CDR1 and CDR2 (germline): LGHNA, YNFKEQ. The V and J ends lost 0 bases and 10 bases respectively, with 15 bases between them. The CDR3 has 15 residues.

V usage is TRBV24-1 and J usage is TRBJ2-2; the D gene is possibly TRBD1 (6 bases). The CDR3 is made up of 16 amino acids. Trimming took 3 bases from V and 1 from J, leaving 11 bases between them. CDR1 is KGHDR and CDR2 is SFDVKD in the germline V gene. CDR3 sequence reads: CATSDPGTQNTGELFF. DNA for the CDR3: TGTGCCACCAGTGATCCCGGGACACAGAACACCGGGGAGCTGTTTTTT.